The clone carrying this T cell receptor (beta chain) was observed once. This entry belongs to a study of blood T cell repertoires in COVID-19. Study-wide context: Both acute and convalescent COVID-19 samples were obtained from the United States, Italy and Spain.

Assay used: immunoSEQ multiplex PCR; TCRdb lists only in-frame clones, some missing. This sample has 200,000 to 250,000 clones, with about 86% found just once. V was cut by 4 bases and J by 8 bases, with 18 bases left in between. Germline CDR1 is SGDLS and CDR2 is YYNGEE. This CDR3 has 14 amino acids. The sample comprised peripheral blood. The rearrangement joins TRBV9 to TRBJ1-1, with TRBD1 as a possible D gene (6 bases). The sequence came from a woman aged 25 to 45 who had recovered from COVID-19. CDR3 protein: CASSKSGGAQEAFF. CDR3 coding DNA: TGTGCCAGCAGCAAATCGGGGGGGGCACAAGAAGCTTTCTTT.